What follows describes a single TCR beta chain. As yet, its antigen is unknown. The V end lost 5 bases, the J end lost 2 bases, and 12 bases lay between the germline ends. The length of the CDR3 is 14 residues. Germline values: CDR1 SGHVS, CDR2 FQNEAQ. This sample is part of a study of cytomegalovirus exposure and HLA in healthy donors. Study-wide points: Earlier analysis yielded a pattern in which most TCR beta V segments were productive about 90% or about 30% of the time. Highest at DRB1 and lowest at HLA-C, TCR association rates differed among HLA loci in a later analysis.

Primers: 60 Vbeta forward and 13 Jbeta reverse. Only in-frame clones appear in the TCRdb table, and some are missing; sequencing was by immunoSEQ multiplex PCR. Altogether 73,000 or so clones are present, 65% to 85% being singletons, with the ten largest covering about 15%. Sequences were obtained from PBMCs. The source is a woman in her forties in good health and CMV-seropositive. The chain employs TRBV7-8 and TRBJ1-2, with D possibly TRBD1 on 6 matching bases. In DNA, the CDR3 is TGTGCCAGCAGCGCATCGGACAGCAACTATGGCTACACCTTC. It translates to CASSASDSNYGYTF.